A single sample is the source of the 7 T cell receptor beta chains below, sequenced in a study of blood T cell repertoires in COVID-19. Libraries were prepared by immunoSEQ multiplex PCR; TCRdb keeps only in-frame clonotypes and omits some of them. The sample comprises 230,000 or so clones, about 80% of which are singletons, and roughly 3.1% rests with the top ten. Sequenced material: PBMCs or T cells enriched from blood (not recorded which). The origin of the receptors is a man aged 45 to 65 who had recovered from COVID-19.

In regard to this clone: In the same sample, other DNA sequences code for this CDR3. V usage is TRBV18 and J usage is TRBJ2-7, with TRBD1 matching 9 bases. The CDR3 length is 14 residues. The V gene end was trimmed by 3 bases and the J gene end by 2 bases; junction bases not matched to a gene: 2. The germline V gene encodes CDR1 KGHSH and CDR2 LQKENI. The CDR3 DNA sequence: TGTGCCAGCTCACCGAGACAGGGGGCCTACGAGCAGTACTTC. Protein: CASSPRQGAYEQYF.

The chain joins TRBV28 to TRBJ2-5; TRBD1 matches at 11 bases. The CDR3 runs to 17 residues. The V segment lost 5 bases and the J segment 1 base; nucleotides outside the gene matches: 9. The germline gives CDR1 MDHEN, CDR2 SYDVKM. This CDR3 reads CASSRITGTGGQETQYF. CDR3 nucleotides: TGTGCCAGCAGTCGCATAACCGGGACAGGGGGCCAAGAGACCCAGTACTTC. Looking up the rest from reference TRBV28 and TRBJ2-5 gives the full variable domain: DVKVTQSSRYLVKRTGEKVFLECVQDMDHENMFWYRQDPGLGLRLIYFSYDVKMKEKGDIPEGYSVSREKKERFSLILESASTNQTSMYLCASSRITGTGGQETQYFGPGTRLLVL.

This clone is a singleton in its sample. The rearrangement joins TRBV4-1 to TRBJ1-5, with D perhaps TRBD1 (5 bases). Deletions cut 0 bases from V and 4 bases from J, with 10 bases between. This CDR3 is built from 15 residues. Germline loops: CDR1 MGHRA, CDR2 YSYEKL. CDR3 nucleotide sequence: TGCGCCAGCAGCCAAGATACGGGGGGTAATCAGCCCCAGCATTTT. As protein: CASSQDTGGNQPQHF.

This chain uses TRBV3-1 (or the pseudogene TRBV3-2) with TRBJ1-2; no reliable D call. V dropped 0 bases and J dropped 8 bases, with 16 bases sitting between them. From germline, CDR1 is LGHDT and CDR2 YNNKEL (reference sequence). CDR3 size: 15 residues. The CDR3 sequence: CASSQDRLSSGGYTF. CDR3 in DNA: TGTGCCAGCAGCCAAGATCGTCTTAGTTCGGGGGGCTACACCTTC.

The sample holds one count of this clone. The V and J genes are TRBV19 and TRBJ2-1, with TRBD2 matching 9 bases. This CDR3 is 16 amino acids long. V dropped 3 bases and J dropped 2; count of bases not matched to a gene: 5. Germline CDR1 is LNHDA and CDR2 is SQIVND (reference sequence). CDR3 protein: CASSIPRGGPYNEQFF. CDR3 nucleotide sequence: TGTGCCAGTAGTATCCCGCGGGGGGGCCCCTACAATGAGCAGTTCTTC. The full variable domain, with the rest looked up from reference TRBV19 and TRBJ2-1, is DGGITQSPKYLFRKEGQNVTLSCEQNLNHDAMYWYRQDPGQGLRLIYYSQIVNDFQKGDIAEGYSVSREKKESFPLTVTSAQKNPTAFYLCASSIPRGGPYNEQFFGPGTRLTVL.

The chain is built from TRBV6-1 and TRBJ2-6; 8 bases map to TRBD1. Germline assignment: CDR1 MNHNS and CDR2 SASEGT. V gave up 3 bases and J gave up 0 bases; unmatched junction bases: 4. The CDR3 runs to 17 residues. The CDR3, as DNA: TGTGCCAGCAGTGAGCAGGGGGCGGGCTCTGGGGCCAACGTCCTGACTTTC. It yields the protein CASSEQGAGSGANVLTF.

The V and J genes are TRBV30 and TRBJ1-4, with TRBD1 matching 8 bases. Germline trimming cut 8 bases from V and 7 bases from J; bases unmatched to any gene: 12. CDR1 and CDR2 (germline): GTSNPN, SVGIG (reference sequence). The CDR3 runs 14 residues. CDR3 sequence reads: CAGLGGTGGEKLFF. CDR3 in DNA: TGTGCCGGTCTGGGGGGGACAGGAGGTGAAAAACTGTTTTTT. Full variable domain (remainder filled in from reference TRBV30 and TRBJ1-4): SQTIHQWPATLVQPVGSPLSLECTVEGTSNPNLYWYRQAAGRGLQLLFYSVGIGQISSEVPQNLSASRPQDRQFILSSKKLLLSDSGFYLCAGLGGTGGEKLFFGSGTQLSVL.